The sequence of this T cell receptor beta chain was determined in a study of T cell responses to AZD1222 COVID-19 vaccine (dated by TCRdb to about 2021). Describing the broader study: AZD1222 recipients whose second dose came at about 4 weeks and those whose second dose came at about 12 weeks were combined into one group, since spike-specific TCR depth and breadth did not differ between the two schedules. TCR sequencing covered 233 trial participants: some 210 given two doses of AZD1222 and approximately 26 given two doses of MenACWY control vaccine. Enrollment into the trials was organized by age into subgroups of 18-55, 56-69 and 70-plus years, and those subgroups contained approximately 150, 30 and 60 TCR-sequenced participants, respectively.

The CDR3 regions of human TCRbeta chains were subjected to immunosequencing. The source study handled its data this way. TCRs in the repertoires were compared against a reference library of SARS-CoV-2-specific TCRs that had been generated with the MIRA antigen-specificity platform. Breadth was defined as the fraction of unique TCRs that were SARS-CoV-2-associated, and depth was defined as the fraction of total T cells that were SARS-CoV-2-associated. Using the MIRA data, each spike-specific TCR was mapped to the spike region that the TCR reacts to and placed in a CD4 or CD8 class. Log10-transformed breadth and depth values were compared by one-way ANOVA with Sidak's multiple comparisons tests. This immuneACCESS table, as held by TCRdb, lists in-frame sequences with V and J called but not all clones. Of the missing ones, under half trace to an unresolved V gene in checked studies; the others have no known cause. That table supplies the V and J calls and clone size; D and trimming were determined from the DNA. The sample table shows approximately 140,000 clones, and more than 85% are seen once. The top ten hold roughly 3.1% of the sample.

Taken with the paper, the label for time point translates to: baseline before first vaccination. The vaccinee samples were drawn from two UK trials, COV001 and COV002, one of which was a single-blind randomized controlled phase 2/3 trial testing AZD1222 (ChAdOx1 nCoV-19) in healthy adults. Trial participant PBMC samples were collected at day 0 and day 28 after the second dose for TCRbeta chain sequencing. Results the study describes overall, beyond this receptor: CD4 TCRs associated with the vaccine covered the entire spike protein, and the dominant responses were in regions 160-218 and 743-854. In the small 56-69-year group, the increase in depth fell short of significance, most likely because of low power. After two AZD1222 doses, both the breadth and the depth of spike-specific TCRs were significantly higher than at day 0 and than in MenACWY recipients. Because no day 14 peak-response samples were available, repertoires were characterized only after the peak T cell response. Reportedly, almost half of the unique spike-specific TCRs recognized epitopes lying outside the regions that are mutated in the B.1.351 and B.1.1.7 variants. Only five or six AZD1222 recipients were SARS-CoV-2 seropositive at baseline, limiting conclusions about previously exposed vaccinees. Participants were mostly white British and included more females than males, and it was suggested by the authors that clonal diversity may have been underestimated.

Notes on this clone: Its antigen has not been determined. Base qualities are not at hand, and no much larger clone is one base apart.

At the junction V is shortened by 0 bases and J by 8 bases, with 16 bases in between. CDR1 and CDR2 are read off the germline V gene as MGHRA and YSYEKL. From its cysteine to its phenylalanine, the CDR3 spans 15 amino acids. Only the CDR3 portion is preserved as DNA: 45 bases, with reading frame beginning at the first base. The source of this sequence is an adult in good health. The chain joins TRBV4-1 to TRBJ1-2, with TRBD1 as a weak D call on 6 bases. The sequencing here drew on peripheral blood, taken on day 0 of AZD1222 vaccination. DNA sequence: TGCGCCAGCAGCCAAGATCGGGACAAAGCCTGGGGCTACACCTTC. It specifies CASSQDRDKAWGYTF.